The rows below give T cell receptor beta chains drawn from one sample of a study of OX40 agonist ivuxolimab in advanced cancers. Sequencing was performed with immunoSEQ multiplex PCR; in TCRdb, only in-frame clones are kept and a portion is missing. The sample holds approximately 81,000 clones; more than 65% are singletons and the top ten take around 4.2%. This material consisted of CD4+ or CD8+ T cells sorted from blood, taken in a trial of the OX40 agonist ivuxolimab. Source of these receptors: an adult with an advanced solid tumor such as melanoma, head and neck, liver or kidney cancer. CDR3s include the opening cysteine and the closing phenylalanine or tryptophan. The D gene is left open where the match is weak. Part of the rows lack a size; the others show once, few, many or a class for expanded clones.

V: TRBV7-2; D: -; size: -; J: TRBJ2-7; DNA: TGTGCCAGCGGCCAGGGCACAAACTACGAGCAGTACTTC; CDR3: CASGQGTNYEQYF
V: TRBV5-5; D: TRBD1; size: -; J: TRBJ1-2; DNA: TGTGCCAGCAGCCTAAGGACAGGGGCTCTGAATGGCTACACCTTC; CDR3: CASSLRTGALNGYTF
V: TRBV5-4; D: -; size: -; J: TRBJ2-7; DNA: TGTGCCAGCAGCTTGGACAGCATGGGCTACGAGCAGTACTTC; CDR3: CASSLDSMGYEQYF
V: TRBV27; D: -; size: -; J: TRBJ1-5; DNA: TGTGCCAGCAGCCCGATCCAGGGCGGGGTAGGACCCCAGCATTTT; CDR3: CASSPIQGGVGPQHF
V: TRBV5-4; D: -; size: -; J: TRBJ1-6; DNA: TGTGCCAGCAGCTTGGCCCGGGGGCAGAATAATTCACCCCTCCACTTT; CDR3: CASSLARGQNNSPLHF
V: TRBV7-8; D: -; size: -; J: TRBJ2-3; DNA: TGTGCCAGCAGCTTAGCGGTGGACTTCACAGATACGCAGTATTTT; CDR3: CASSLAVDFTDTQYF
V: TRBV29-1; D: TRBD1; size: -; J: TRBJ2-3; DNA: TGCAGCGTGGGACAGGGACAGGGTGATACGCAGTATTTT; CDR3: CSVGQGQGDTQYF
V: TRBV5-1; D: TRBD1; size: -; J: TRBJ2-3; DNA: TGCGCCAGCAGCTCCGGGACAGGAGCAAACACAGATACGCAGTATTTT; CDR3: CASSSGTGANTDTQYF
V: TRBV5-4; D: -; size: medium-sized; J: TRBJ2-7; DNA: TGTGCCAGCAGCTTCTTCGGAGGGCCCGAGCAGTACTTC; CDR3: CASSFFGGPEQYF
V: TRBV5-1; D: TRBD2; size: -; J: TRBJ2-5; DNA: TGCGCCAGCAGCTTGGGGGCTAGCGGGGAAGAGACCCAGTACTTC; CDR3: CASSLGASGEETQYF
V: TRBV7-3; D: TRBD1; size: -; J: TRBJ2-3; DNA: TGTGCCAGCAGCCCCCGACAGGGGGTTTCCACAGATACGCAGTATTTT; CDR3: CASSPRQGVSTDTQYF
V: TRBV6-5; D: TRBD1; size: -; J: TRBJ1-5; DNA: TGTGCCAGCAGGGGCGGGACAGGGGGAGATCAGCCCCAGCATTTT; CDR3: CASRGGTGGDQPQHF
V: TRBV7-3; D: -; size: -; J: TRBJ2-3; DNA: TGTGCCAGCAGCTCCCGACCTGTAGATACGCAGTATTTT; CDR3: CASSSRPVDTQYF
V: TRBV5-1; D: TRBD2; size: -; J: TRBJ2-3; DNA: TGCGCCAGCAGCGGGGGAGGCGGGGGAGTCACAGATACGCAGTATTTT; CDR3: CASSGGGGGVTDTQYF
V: TRBV6-6; D: -; size: -; J: TRBJ2-3; DNA: TGTGCCAGCAGTTACAGTCCTGGGGCCGGCACAGATACGCAGTATTTT; CDR3: CASSYSPGAGTDTQYF
V: TRBV6-5; D: TRBD1; size: -; J: TRBJ1-4; DNA: TGTGCCACCGGGACAGGCCCCTGGGGTAATGAAAAACTGTTTTTT; CDR3: CATGTGPWGNEKLFF
V: TRBV7-2; D: TRBD1; size: -; J: TRBJ1-4; DNA: TGTGCCAGCAGCGTAGGGGGCTGGAATGAAAAACTGTTTTTT; CDR3: CASSVGGWNEKLFF
V: TRBV4-2; D: -; size: -; J: TRBJ2-2; DNA: TGTGCCAGCAGCCAAGAGACGGGAACCACCGGGGAGCTGTTTTTT; CDR3: CASSQETGTTGELFF
V: TRBV7-9; D: TRBD1; size: once; J: TRBJ1-4; DNA: TGTGCCAGCAGCTTAGTAGACAGGGAGGAAAAACTGTTTTTT; CDR3: CASSLVDREEKLFF
V: TRBV29-1; D: TRBD2; size: -; J: TRBJ2-3; DNA: TGCAGCGTTGGTCGGCTAGCGGAAAGCACAGATACGCAGTATTTT; CDR3: CSVGRLAESTDTQYF
V: TRBV9; D: -; size: -; J: TRBJ2-7; DNA: TGTGCCAGCAGCGTAGGAGTGGAGGAGGCGCAGTACTTC; CDR3: CASSVGVEEAQYF
V: TRBV4-3; D: -; size: -; J: TRBJ2-3; DNA: TGCGCCAGCAGCCAAAGGGTGGGCCGGGACCGGAACACAGATACGCAGTATTTT; CDR3: CASSQRVGRDRNTDTQYF
V: TRBV11-2; D: -; size: -; J: TRBJ1-2; DNA: TGTGCCAGCAGCTTAGCAGATTATCCTGGCTACACCTTC; CDR3: CASSLADYPGYTF
V: TRBV14; D: -; size: -; J: TRBJ1-1; DNA: TGTGCCAGCAGCCAAGGACACTACACTGAAGCTTTCTTT; CDR3: CASSQGHYTEAFF
V: TRBV7-3; D: TRBD2; size: -; J: TRBJ2-7; DNA: TGTGCCAGCAGCACGGGACTAGCGGACTCAGAGCAGTACTTC; CDR3: CASSTGLADSEQYF
V: TRBV4-2; D: TRBD2; size: -; J: TRBJ2-7; DNA: TGTGCCAGCAGCCAAGATCGACGGGGGAGGGCGATGGGGGAGCAGTACTTC; CDR3: CASSQDRRGRAMGEQYF
V: TRBV11-2; D: -; size: once; J: TRBJ2-2; DNA: TGTGCCAGCAGCTTAGGCGGGCGGAGGAGGACCGGGGAGCTGTTTTTT; CDR3: CASSLGGRRRTGELFF
V: TRBV30; D: -; size: -; J: TRBJ1-5; DNA: TGTGCCTGGAGTACGGGGAGCAATCAGCCCCAGCATTTT; CDR3: CAWSTGSNQPQHF
V: TRBV9; D: TRBD1; size: few; J: TRBJ1-1; DNA: TGTGCCAGCAGCGTAGCAGGGGGCGCGAACACTGAAGCTTTCTTT; CDR3: CASSVAGGANTEAFF
V: TRBV25-1; D: TRBD2; size: -; J: TRBJ2-2; DNA: TGTGCCAGCAGTGAGCTACGAACCGGGACTACCAACACCGGGGAGCTGTTTTTT; CDR3: CASSELRTGTTNTGELFF